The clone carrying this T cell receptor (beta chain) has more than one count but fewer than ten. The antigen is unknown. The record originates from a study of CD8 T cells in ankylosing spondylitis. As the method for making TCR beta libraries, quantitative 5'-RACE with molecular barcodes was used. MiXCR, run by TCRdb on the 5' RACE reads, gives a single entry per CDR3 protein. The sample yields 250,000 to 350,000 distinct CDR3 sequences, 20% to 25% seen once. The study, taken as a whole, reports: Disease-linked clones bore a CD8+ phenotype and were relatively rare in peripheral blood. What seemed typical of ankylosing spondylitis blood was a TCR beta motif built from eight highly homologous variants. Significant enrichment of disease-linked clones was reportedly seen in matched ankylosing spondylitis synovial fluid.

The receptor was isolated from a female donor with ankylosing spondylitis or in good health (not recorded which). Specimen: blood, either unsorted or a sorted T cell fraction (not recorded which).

CDR3 sequence: CASCTLGDRVVSYNEQFF. The CDR3 DNA follows: TGTGCCAGCTGTACTCTTGGGGACAGGGTGGTATCCTACAATGAGCAGTTCTTC. The chain combines TRBV12-3 or TRBV12-4 with TRBJ2-1, with 9 bases matching TRBD1. The CDR3 runs to 18 residues. V was pared by 8 bases and J by 1 base, with 15 bases of the junction left unmatched.